These T cell receptor beta chains were read from a single sample in a study of blood T cell repertoires in COVID-19. Only in-frame clones appear in the TCRdb table, and some are missing; sequencing was by immunoSEQ multiplex PCR. In the table there are about 51,000 clones, about 86% of which are singletons. The source material was peripheral blood. Receptors were obtained from an older man with active COVID-19. CDR3s include the opening cysteine and the closing phenylalanine or tryptophan. D genes are given only for firm matches. The size entry is marked missing in some rows and otherwise reads once, few, many or a size class.

CDR3 protein | CDR3 DNA | clone size | D gene | J gene | V gene
CASSLYGKETQYF | TGTGCCAGCAGCTTGTACGGGAAAGAGACCCAGTACTTC | NA | NA | TRBJ2-5 | TRBV5-4
CASSFGTSGDLRLYEQYF | TGTGCCAGCAGTTTCGGGACTAGCGGGGACCTCCGTCTCTACGAGCAGTACTTC | once | TRBD2 | TRBJ2-7 | TRBV27
CASASGNTIYF | TGTGCCAGCGCGTCTGGAAACACCATATATTTT | NA | NA | TRBJ1-3 | TRBV2
CATSTTTSGRIYNEQFF | TGTGCCACCAGCACCACAACGAGCGGGAGGATTTACAATGAGCAGTTCTTC | NA | TRBD2 | TRBJ2-1 | TRBV15
CASSSGTGVNTEAFF | TGTGCCAGTAGTTCCGGGACAGGGGTGAACACTGAAGCTTTCTTT | NA | TRBD1 | TRBJ1-1 | TRBV19
CATQGGAVTGELFF | TGTGCCACCCAAGGGGGGGCGGTCACCGGGGAGCTGTTTTTT | NA | NA | TRBJ2-2 | TRBV7-9
CASSQDLGVNTGELFF | TGTGCCAGCAGCCAAGATTTAGGGGTGAACACCGGGGAGCTGTTTTTT | NA | NA | TRBJ2-2 | TRBV14
CASSIATSGSPGANVLTF | TGTGCCAGTAGTATCGCGACTAGCGGGAGCCCTGGGGCCAACGTCCTGACTTTC | NA | TRBD2 | TRBJ2-6 | TRBV19
CASRRDTGGDGYTF | TGCGCCAGCAGACGCGATACAGGGGGCGATGGCTACACCTTC | NA | TRBD1 | TRBJ1-2 | TRBV5-1
CASSSLAGGPSGELFF | TGTGCCAGCAGTTCCCTAGCGGGAGGGCCGTCCGGGGAGCTGTTTTTT | few | TRBD2 | TRBJ2-2 | TRBV28
CASSFRWGAAYEQYF | TGTGCCAGCAGCTTCAGATGGGGCGCGGCCTACGAGCAGTACTTC | NA | NA | TRBJ2-7 | TRBV7-8
CASSLQETQYF | TGTGCCAGCAGCCTACAAGAGACCCAGTACTTC | once | NA | TRBJ2-5 | TRBV7-8
CASSPAGSGRVAGYTF | TGTGCCAGCTCACCGGCGGGCTCAGGGAGGGTTGCAGGCTACACCTTC | NA | NA | TRBJ1-2 | TRBV18
CASSRQEIQFF | TGTGCCAGCAGCCGACAGGAGATTCAGTTCTTC | NA | NA | TRBJ2-1 | TRBV14
CASSFGDRADF | TGTGCCAGCAGCTTTGGGGACAGGGCGGACTTC | NA | TRBD1 | TRBJ2-7 | TRBV7-2
CSASDRTSGRLYEQFF | TGCAGTGCTAGTGATCGGACTAGCGGGAGGTTGTATGAGCAGTTCTTC | NA | TRBD2 | TRBJ2-1 | TRBV20-1
CASSSQGHGYTF | TGTGCCAGTAGTTCACAGGGGCATGGCTACACCTTC | NA | TRBD1 | TRBJ1-2 | TRBV19
CASSLGENTEAFF | TGTGCCAGCAGCCTCGGGGAGAACACTGAAGCTTTCTTT | NA | NA | TRBJ1-1 | TRBV6-2/TRBV6-3
CASSPTGRRDSEQYF | TGTGCCAGCAGCCCAACCGGCCGGAGGGACTCTGAGCAGTACTTC | once | NA | TRBJ2-7 | TRBV9
CASSMDSRLTGELFF | TGTGCCAGTAGTATGGACAGCCGCCTTACCGGGGAGCTGTTTTTT | NA | NA | TRBJ2-2 | TRBV19
CASSFLVSIQYF | TGTGCCAGCAGCTTCCTGGTTAGCATTCAGTACTTC | NA | NA | TRBJ2-4 | TRBV5-6
CASSPQGRPTEAFF | TGTGCCAGCAGCCCCCAGGGGCGGCCCACTGAAGCTTTCTTT | once | NA | TRBJ1-1 | TRBV5-4
CASSPRGYGYTF | TGTGCCAGCAGTCCTCGAGGCTATGGCTACACCTTC | NA | NA | TRBJ1-2 | TRBV27
CASSFSGIDTGELFF | TGTGCCAGCAGCTTCAGCGGGATTGACACCGGGGAGCTGTTTTTT | NA | TRBD2 | TRBJ2-2 | TRBV5-8
CASSWTGLSGNTIYF | TGTGCCAGCAGTTGGACAGGCCTCTCTGGAAACACCATATATTTT | few | TRBD1 | TRBJ1-3 | TRBV6-5
CASSLGLAGQFF | TGTGCCAGCAGCCTGGGACTAGCGGGGCAGTTCTTC | NA | TRBD2 | TRBJ2-1 | TRBV3-1/TRBV3-2
CASSLTSRTEAFF | TGTGCCAGCAGCTTAACCTCGCGGACTGAAGCTTTCTTT | NA | NA | TRBJ1-1 | TRBV7-3
CASSPDSLYGYTF | TGTGCCAGCTCACCGGACAGTCTCTATGGCTACACCTTC | NA | NA | TRBJ1-2 | TRBV18
CASSETSGRPYEQYF | TGTGCCAGCAGTGAGACTAGCGGGAGACCTTACGAGCAGTACTTC | NA | TRBD2 | TRBJ2-7 | TRBV28
CASSPTGLSYNEQFF | TGTGCCAGCAGCCCGACAGGACTTTCCTACAATGAGCAGTTCTTC | NA | NA | TRBJ2-1 | TRBV13
CASSPGTGGRSSQPQHF | TGTGCCAGTAGCCCCGGGACAGGGGGCAGGTCTAGTCAGCCCCAGCATTTT | NA | TRBD1 | TRBJ1-5 | TRBV19
CASSLLAGEAEQYF | TGTGCCAGCAGCTTACTAGCGGGAGAGGCCGAGCAGTACTTC | NA | TRBD2 | TRBJ2-7 | TRBV13
CASTPRGQGGSPLHF | TGCGCCAGCACCCCCCGAGGACAGGGGGGCTCACCCCTCCACTTT | once | TRBD1 | TRBJ1-6 | TRBV5-1
CASRLQGVTEAFF | TGTGCCAGCAGACTACAGGGAGTCACTGAAGCTTTCTTT | NA | NA | TRBJ1-1 | TRBV6-5
CASSKAGAYEQYF | TGTGCCAGCAGTAAGGCGGGGGCCTACGAGCAGTACTTC | NA | TRBD2 | TRBJ2-7 | TRBV6-5
CASSLAGGLQDSNTEAFF | TGTGCCAGCAGCTTAGCAGGGGGCTTACAAGATTCGAACACTGAAGCTTTCTTT | NA | TRBD1 | TRBJ1-1 | TRBV7-2
CASSSRTGDEQYF | TGTGCCAGCAGCTCGCGGACTGGCGACGAGCAGTACTTC | few | NA | TRBJ2-7 | TRBV7-7
CASNRAGSSYEQYF | TGTGCCAGCAACCGGGCCGGGAGCTCCTACGAGCAGTACTTC | NA | NA | TRBJ2-7 | TRBV2
CASSFSGNEKLFF | TGTGCCAGCAGCTTTTCAGGAAATGAAAAACTGTTTTTT | NA | NA | TRBJ1-4 | TRBV7-2
CAWRPPVGLMNTEAFF | TGTGCCTGGAGGCCTCCGGTGGGGCTGATGAACACTGAAGCTTTCTTT | NA | NA | TRBJ1-1 | TRBV30
CASSPGTGGSNEQFF | TGTGCCAGCTCACCAGGTACAGGGGGGTCCAATGAGCAGTTCTTC | few | TRBD1 | TRBJ2-1 | TRBV18
CARSFPTQGNTGELFF | TGTGCCAGAAGCTTCCCCACCCAGGGGAACACCGGGGAGCTGTTTTTT | NA | NA | TRBJ2-2 | TRBV5-3
CASSDKTSSYNEQFF | TGTGCCAGCAGTGACAAGACAAGCTCCTACAATGAGCAGTTCTTC | NA | NA | TRBJ2-1 | TRBV2
CASSYRVHEQYF | TGTGCCAGCAGTTACAGGGTTCACGAGCAGTACTTC | NA | NA | TRBJ2-7 | TRBV12-3/TRBV12-4
CASSLVTSGEDEQYF | TGTGCCAGCAGTTTGGTCACTAGCGGAGAGGACGAGCAGTACTTC | NA | TRBD2 | TRBJ2-7 | TRBV27